Listed below are T cell receptor beta chains from one sample, sequenced in a study of T cells in Graves' hyperthyroidism and ophthalmopathy. TCRdb processed the multiplex PCR reads anew with MiXCR; each CDR3 protein has one entry. The sample yields roughly 400,000 distinct CDR3 sequences, more than 13% seen once. Sequencing was carried out using blood. The receptors derive from a man aged 45-60 years with Graves' ophthalmopathy. CDR3s include the opening cysteine and the closing phenylalanine or tryptophan. The D gene is left open where the match is weak. Clone size appears in some rows only: once, few, many, or a class for an expanded clone.

TRBV2	TRBJ2-1	many	TRBD1	TGTGCCAGCAGTCGGCCAGGGGGTTACAATGAGCAGTTCTTC	CASSRPGGYNEQFF
TRBV29-1	TRBJ2-3	-	-	TGCAGCGTTGATGTTGGTTCCACAGATACGCAGTATTTT	CSVDVGSTDTQYF
TRBV5-1	TRBJ2-5	-	TRBD1	TGCGCCAGCAAAGGGACAGTGGGGGAGACCCAGTACTTC	CASKGTVGETQYF
TRBV15	TRBJ1-5	many	-	TGTGCCACCAGGGGGCAGGGCAATCAGCCCCAGCATTTT	CATRGQGNQPQHF
TRBV6-1	TRBJ2-3	few	TRBD1	TGTGCCAGCAGTACGGGACAGGGACTCACAGATACGCAGTATTTT	CASSTGQGLTDTQYF
TRBV7-8	TRBJ1-5	-	TRBD1	TGTGCCAGCAGCTTAGCCGCTCCAGACAGGGGCTATCAGCCCCAGCATTTT	CASSLAAPDRGYQPQHF
TRBV11-2	TRBJ2-7	many	-	TGTGCCAGCAGCTTGGTGGTTCGGGGATCCTACGAGCAGTACTTC	CASSLVVRGSYEQYF
TRBV29-1	TRBJ2-5	few	TRBD2	TGCAGCGTTTGGGTAGCGGGAGAGGGAGAGACCCAGTACTTC	CSVWVAGEGETQYF
TRBV20-1	TRBJ2-1	-	TRBD2	TGCAGTGCTCTTAGCGGGAGTAAATTCAATGAGCAGTTCTTC	CSALSGSKFNEQFF
TRBV4-1	TRBJ1-1	-	-	TGCGCCAGTCATAATCGAGTGAGGGGCAAGCCTGAAGCTTTCTTT	CASHNRVRGKPEAFF
TRBV5-1	TRBJ2-7	many	TRBD1	TGCGCCAGCAGCTCTAGGACAGGAGGCTACGAGCAGTACTTC	CASSSRTGGYEQYF
TRBV15	TRBJ2-3	-	-	TGTGCCACCAGCAGACCTGGGACTACAGATACGCAGTATTTT	CATSRPGTTDTQYF
TRBV19	TRBJ1-3	-	TRBD1	TGTGCCAGTAGATCGGACAGGAGGGATTTCTTCTCTGGAAACACCATATATTTT	CASRSDRRDFFSGNTIYF
TRBV20-1	TRBJ2-3	many	-	TGCAGTGCTAGACCTCCCCTCGGGAGTACAGATACGCAGTATTTT	CSARPPLGSTDTQYF
TRBV28	TRBJ2-7	-	TRBD2	TGTGCCAGCAGTTTAGCCCCCGGAGCTAGCGGGACCTACGAGCAGTACTTC	CASSLAPGASGTYEQYF
TRBV19	TRBJ1-4	few	-	TGTGCCAGTAGTTCGCGCCGAACTAATGAAAAACTGTTTTTT	CASSSRRTNEKLFF
TRBV29-1	TRBJ2-7	many	TRBD1	TGCAGCGGCCGGGACAGGAGCTCCTACGAGCAGTACTTC	CSGRDRSSYEQYF
TRBV28	TRBJ1-1	few	-	TGTGCCAGCAGCCGACCGCGGGGCGGCACTGAAGCTTTCTTT	CASSRPRGGTEAFF
TRBV2	TRBJ2-3	many	-	TGTGCCAGCAGCCCACTAGTCACAGATACGCAGTATTTT	CASSPLVTDTQYF